The 4 T cell receptor beta chains given below trace back to one sample, sequenced in a study of blood T cell repertoires in COVID-19. Here immunoSEQ multiplex PCR was the method, and the copy in TCRdb shows in-frame clones only, minus some. The sample lists 68,000 or so clones; roughly 88% were seen once. The sequenced material came from peripheral blood. Every receptor here comes from a middle-aged man with COVID-19, enrolled during active disease.

CDR3 DNA: TGCGCCAGCAGCTTGGATTCCGGGAGTGTTGGCTACACCTTC. This codes for CASSLDSGSVGYTF. This chain uses TRBV5-1 with TRBJ1-2; D is uncertain. Germline V CDR1 and CDR2: SGHRS, YFSETQ. The CDR3 runs to 14 residues. Trimming took 0 bases from V and 7 from J, leaving 13 bases between them.

This sequence joins TRBV7-9 and TRBJ1-1; D call uncertain. The CDR3 spans 14 residues. The germline V and J ends were trimmed by 1 base and 0 bases, with 6 bases remaining between them. The V gene's germline CDR1 is SEHNR and CDR2 FQNEAQ (reference sequence). The CDR3 spells CASSLGDMNTEAFF. The CDR3 DNA reads TGTGCCAGCAGCTTAGGAGACATGAACACTGAAGCTTTCTTT.

CDR3 residues: CASSPPAGGSGNEQFF. CDR3 DNA sequence: TGTGCCAGCTCACCACCAGCGGGGGGGTCGGGCAATGAGCAGTTCTTC. The chain uses TRBV18 and TRBJ2-1; 10 positions match TRBD2. Unmatched junction bases numbered 5, after V lost 0 bases and J lost 6 bases. The CDR3 contains 16 residues. Per the germline V gene, CDR1 is KGHSH and CDR2 is LQKENI.

The CDR3 sequence is CASSLDGTGGEEKLFF. DNA of the CDR3: TGTGCCAGCAGCCTGGATGGGACAGGGGGCGAAGAAAAACTGTTTTTT. V usage is TRBV5-4 and J usage is TRBJ1-4, with 12 bases that match TRBD1. The CDR3 has 16 amino acids. V was clipped by 4 bases and J by 8 bases; unmatched bases: 9. CDR1 and CDR2 (germline): SGHNT, YYREEE (reference sequence).